This T cell receptor (beta chain) was documented in a study of CD8+CD57+ T cells in acquired aplastic anemia. CDR3 and TCR beta VDJ profiling relied on a genomic DNA template. TCRdb re-derived calls from the reads in MiXCR, one entry per CDR3 protein. In the table there are hundreds of thousands of distinct CDR3 sequences, around a third of which are singletons. Study findings and constraints: Sharing between patients and controls was observed for 25 to 30 CD8+ CDR3 sequences.

Patients picked for sequencing had shown CD8+CD57+ cell expansion detected by flow cytometry. Worth noting for this clonotype: Antigen specificity is unknown.

V was pared by 10 bases and J by 2 bases, with 18 bases between. The CDR3 covers 15 residues. Germline CDR1 reads ENHRY; CDR2 reads SYGVKD. The V call is TRBV10-3, the J call TRBJ1-3; possibly TRBD1 for D (6 bases). The sequenced material came from sorted CD4+, CD8+, or CD8+CD57+ T cells (not recorded which) from PBMCs. The TCR sequence derives from a human donor with aplastic anemia. The CDR3 sequence is CASSQGQSPGNTIYF. The CDR3 DNA reads TGTGCCAGCAGCCAAGGACAGAGCCCTGGAAACACCATATATTTT.